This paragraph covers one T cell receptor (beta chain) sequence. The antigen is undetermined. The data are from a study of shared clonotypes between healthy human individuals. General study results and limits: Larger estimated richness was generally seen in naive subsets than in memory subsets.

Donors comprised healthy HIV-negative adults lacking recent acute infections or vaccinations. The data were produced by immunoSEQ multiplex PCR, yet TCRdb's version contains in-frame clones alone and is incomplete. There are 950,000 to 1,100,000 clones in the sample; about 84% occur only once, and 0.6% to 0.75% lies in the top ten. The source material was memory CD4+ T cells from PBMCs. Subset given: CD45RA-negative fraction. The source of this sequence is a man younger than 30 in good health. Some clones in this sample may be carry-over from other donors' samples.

Here the CDR3 DNA reads TGTGCCAGCAGCGCACGGGTTCCCTACAATGAGCAGTTCTTC. It translates to CASSARVPYNEQFF. The chain combines TRBV9 with TRBJ2-1; D remains ambiguous. CDR3 length: 14 amino acids. Per the germline V gene, CDR1 is SGDLS and CDR2 is YYNGEE. Trimming removed 3 bases from V and 2 bases from J, with 9 bases in between. The full variable domain, in which reference TRBV9 and TRBJ2-1 provide the parts outside the CDR3, is DSGVTQTPKHLITATGQRVTLRCSPRSGDLSVYWYQQSLDQGLQFLIQYYNGEERAKGNILERFSAQQFPDLHSELNLSSLELGDSALYFCASSARVPYNEQFFGPGTRLTVL.